These T cell receptor beta chains were read from a single sample in a study of shared clonotypes between healthy human individuals. Libraries were prepared by immunoSEQ multiplex PCR; TCRdb keeps only in-frame clonotypes and omits some of them. Altogether about a million clones are present, approximately 77% being singletons, with the ten largest covering approximately 0.95%. Sequenced: memory CD4+ T cells from PBMCs. These receptors came from a man between 18 and 35 years old in good health. Some clones in this sample may be carry-over from other donors' samples. The CDR3 runs from the conserved cysteine through the conserved F or W. The order of the fields is D gene, J gene, clone size, V gene, CDR3 DNA, CDR3 protein. The D gene is left open where the match is weak. The size of a clone is reported for some rows only, either as once, few or many, or as a class for expanded clones.

>TRBD2|TRBJ2-3|-|TRBV11-2
TGTGCCAGCAGCTTAGTTGGCGGGAGGGGTAGCACAGATACGCAGTATTTT
CASSLVGGRGSTDTQYF
>-|TRBJ1-3|-|TRBV5-1
TGCGCCAGCAGCTTTACGCAGGGTTCTTCTGGAAACACTATATATTTT
CASSFTQGSSGNTIYF
>-|TRBJ1-1|few|TRBV30
TGTGCCTGGAGTGTACAAGAGGGGACTGAAGCTTTCTTT
CAWSVQEGTEAFF
>TRBD1|TRBJ1-2|-|TRBV19
TGTGCCAGTAGCCGACAGGGAATGGCCTCGAGCGGCTACACCTTC
CASSRQGMASSGYTF
>-|TRBJ2-7|-|TRBV18
TGTGCCAGCTCCCCCTCGGACGCGACGAATGAGCAGTACTTC
CASSPSDATNEQYF
>TRBD1|TRBJ1-5|-|TRBV7-6
TGTGCCAGCAGCCCACAGGGGGGTAGGGATCAGCCCCAGCATTTT
CASSPQGGRDQPQHF
>-|TRBJ2-7|-|TRBV18
TGTGCCAGCTCTTCCAGCCCTCCGGGGGCCTACGAGCAGTACTTC
CASSSSPPGAYEQYF
>-|TRBJ2-7|-|TRBV5-1
TGCGCCAGCAGCTTGGTGGCTACCTGGAATCTCTACGAGCAGTACTTC
CASSLVATWNLYEQYF
>-|TRBJ1-4|-|TRBV28
TGTGCCAGCAGTTCCTCGGGACGGGTTAATGAAAAACTGTTTTTT
CASSSSGRVNEKLFF
>-|TRBJ1-5|-|TRBV9
TGTGCCAGCAGCGAGACGGGGGGTGGCAATCAGCCCCAGCATTTT
CASSETGGGNQPQHF
>-|TRBJ2-3|-|TRBV6-4
TGTGCCAGCAGCCAACAGGGGGGGGATTTGGATACGCAGTATTTT
CASSQQGGDLDTQYF
>TRBD2|TRBJ2-1|-|TRBV18
TGTGCCAGCTCACCACCGACTAGCGGGGGAAATGAGCAGTTCTTC
CASSPPTSGGNEQFF
>TRBD1|TRBJ2-5|-|TRBV2
TGTGCCAGCAGACCCCGAAGGACAGGGGAAGAGACCCAGTACTTC
CASRPRRTGEETQYF
>-|TRBJ2-4|-|TRBV29-1
TGCAGCGTTGAGTCGGGGGCCAAAAACATTCAGTACTTC
CSVESGAKNIQYF
>TRBD2|TRBJ2-7|-|TRBV5-1
TGCGCCAGCAGCTTGGGGACTAGCGATGCCTACGAGCAGTACTTC
CASSLGTSDAYEQYF
>-|TRBJ1-2|-|TRBV5-8
TGTGCCAGCAGCTTAATACAGGGCCTCCGGGGCTACACCTTC
CASSLIQGLRGYTF
>TRBD1|TRBJ2-5|-|TRBV28
TGTGCCAGCACTCAACAGGGGGCACTTAAGGAGACCCAGTACTTC
CASTQQGALKETQYF
>-|TRBJ2-5|-|TRBV7-9
TGTGCCAGCAGCTCCGTTTCTGGGAGAGATGAGACCCAGTACTTC
CASSSVSGRDETQYF
>-|TRBJ2-7|many|TRBV7-8
TGTGCCAGCAGCTTAGAGTTGCACGAGCAGTACTTC
CASSLELHEQYF
>-|TRBJ2-1|-|TRBV7-3
TGTGCCAGCAGCTTACCAATTGGGGGTGAGCAGTTCTTC
CASSLPIGGEQFF
>TRBD2|TRBJ2-3|-|TRBV4-1
TGCGCCAGCAGCCAAGATCGGGGACTAGCGGTCCCAGATACGCAGTATTTT
CASSQDRGLAVPDTQYF
>-|TRBJ2-6|-|TRBV6-5
TGTGCCAGCAGGGATACAGGGCACGGGGCCAACGTCCTGACTTTC
CASRDTGHGANVLTF
>TRBD2|TRBJ2-1|-|TRBV7-2
TGTGCCAGCAGCCCGATGACTAGCGAAGGGGCCAATGAGCAGTTCTTC
CASSPMTSEGANEQFF
>-|TRBJ2-1|-|TRBV2
TGTGCCAGCACCTCCGACCGAATAGGTATCAATGAGCAGTTCTTC
CASTSDRIGINEQFF
>-|TRBJ1-2|-|TRBV7-3
TGTGCCAGCAGCTTAACGGGGGGCGCAGGCTATGGCTACACCTTC
CASSLTGGAGYGYTF
>-|TRBJ2-3|-|TRBV4-2
TGTGCCAGCAGCCAAGCTGGCGGCAGGATGTTAGATACGCAGTATTTT
CASSQAGGRMLDTQYF
>-|TRBJ1-1|-|TRBV6-5
TGTGCCAGCAGGACCGGGACGGCCGCGGGCACTGAAGCTTTCTTT
CASRTGTAAGTEAFF
>TRBD1|TRBJ1-1|-|TRBV5-8
TGTGCCAGCAAGGGGGCAGGGGCTGAAGCTTTCTTT
CASKGAGAEAFF
>TRBD2|TRBJ2-2|-|TRBV9
TGTGCCAGCAGCTCCCACACCCCGGCTAGCGGGAGGGCCAACACCGGGGAGCTGTTTTTT
CASSSHTPASGRANTGELFF
>TRBD1|TRBJ2-7|few|TRBV19
TGTGCCAGTAGTATCCGGACAGGGGGCGCGGCAGGCTCCTACGAGCAGTACTTC
CASSIRTGGAAGSYEQYF
>-|TRBJ1-5|-|TRBV5-1
TGCGCCAGCAGCCCGGCCCCCCAGGGAGGCCGCAATCAGCCCCAGCATTTT
CASSPAPQGGRNQPQHF
>-|TRBJ2-1|-|TRBV7-9
TGTGCCAGCACCCAAGACGAAGATAATGAGCAGTTCTTC
CASTQDEDNEQFF
>-|TRBJ2-6|-|TRBV28
TGTGCCAGCAGTTCGCAGACAAGAGGAGGGACCAACGTCCTGACTTTC
CASSSQTRGGTNVLTF
>-|TRBJ2-1|-|TRBV19
TGTGCCAGTAGTATTGGGTTCGGGCGCGCTTTGGGGAATGAGCAGTTCTTC
CASSIGFGRALGNEQFF
>-|TRBJ2-6|-|TRBV7-9
TGTGCCACCCTTGGGGGGACCTCTGGGGCCAACGTCCTGACTTTC
CATLGGTSGANVLTF
>-|TRBJ1-5|once|TRBV19
TGTGCCAGTAGTCCTCCTCACAGGAATAGCAATCAGCCCCAGCATTTT
CASSPPHRNSNQPQHF
>-|TRBJ2-2|few|TRBV9
TGTGCCAGCAGCGTAGTCCCTAGCCCCGGGGAGCTGTTTTTT
CASSVVPSPGELFF
>-|TRBJ1-1|-|TRBV9
TGTGCCAGCAGCGTAGATCCAGTGACGAACACTGAAGCTTTCTTT
CASSVDPVTNTEAFF
>-|TRBJ2-3|few|TRBV11-3
TGTGCCAGCAGCTTCGGAGGTGATACGCAGTATTTT
CASSFGGDTQYF
>-|TRBJ2-5|-|TRBV30
TGTGCCTGGAGCCGAGGACAGACTGGCTACCAAGAGACCCAGTACTTC
CAWSRGQTGYQETQYF
>TRBD2|TRBJ2-7|-|TRBV29-1
TGCAGCGTCATGGGGGGGTCGGACGAGCAGTACTTC
CSVMGGSDEQYF
>-|TRBJ2-7|few|TRBV15
TGTGCCACCAGCTTGCAAATGCGGGGGCCACCCTACGAGCAGTACTTC
CATSLQMRGPPYEQYF
>-|TRBJ1-2|-|TRBV7-2
TGTGCCAGCAGCTCTCGGGGCAGCTCTGACTATGGCTACACCTTC
CASSSRGSSDYGYTF
>-|TRBJ1-6|-|TRBV4-3
TGCGCCAGCAGCTGGGGGACTCGTTCACCCCTCCACTTT
CASSWGTRSPLHF